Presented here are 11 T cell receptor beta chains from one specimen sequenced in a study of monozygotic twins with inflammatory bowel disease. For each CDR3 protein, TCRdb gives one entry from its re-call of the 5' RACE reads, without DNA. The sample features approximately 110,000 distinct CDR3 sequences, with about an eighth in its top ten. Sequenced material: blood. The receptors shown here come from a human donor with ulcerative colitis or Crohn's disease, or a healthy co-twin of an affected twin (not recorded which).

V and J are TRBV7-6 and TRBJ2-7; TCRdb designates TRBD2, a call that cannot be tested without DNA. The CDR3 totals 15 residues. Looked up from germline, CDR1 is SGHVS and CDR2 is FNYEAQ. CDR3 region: CASSLVRTDSYEQYF.

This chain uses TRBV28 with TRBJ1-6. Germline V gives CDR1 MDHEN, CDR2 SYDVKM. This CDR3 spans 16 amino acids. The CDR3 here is CASSFAGNRYNSPLHF.

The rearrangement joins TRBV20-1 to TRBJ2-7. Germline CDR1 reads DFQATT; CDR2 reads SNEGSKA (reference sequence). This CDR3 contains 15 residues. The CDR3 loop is CSARDGVGGLYEQYF.

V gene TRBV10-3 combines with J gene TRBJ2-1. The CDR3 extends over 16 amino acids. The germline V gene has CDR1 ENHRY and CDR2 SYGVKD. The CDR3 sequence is CAISEGLHYSYNEQFF.

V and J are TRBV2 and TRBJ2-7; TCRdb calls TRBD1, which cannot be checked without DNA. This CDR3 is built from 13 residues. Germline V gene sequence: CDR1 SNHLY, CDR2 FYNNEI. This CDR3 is CASSEDRAYEQYF.

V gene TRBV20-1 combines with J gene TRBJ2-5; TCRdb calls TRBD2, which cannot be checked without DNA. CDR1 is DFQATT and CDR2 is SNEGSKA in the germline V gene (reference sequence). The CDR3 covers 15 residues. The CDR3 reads CSARDGSSGTPTQYF.

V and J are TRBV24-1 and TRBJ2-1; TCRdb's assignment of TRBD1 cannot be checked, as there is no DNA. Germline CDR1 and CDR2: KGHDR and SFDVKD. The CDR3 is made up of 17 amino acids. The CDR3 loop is CATSDPRGTGSRNEQFF.

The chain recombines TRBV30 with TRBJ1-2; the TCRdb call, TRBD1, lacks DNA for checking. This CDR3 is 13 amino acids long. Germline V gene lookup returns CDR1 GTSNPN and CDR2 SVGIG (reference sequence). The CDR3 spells CAWSQDSNYGYTF.

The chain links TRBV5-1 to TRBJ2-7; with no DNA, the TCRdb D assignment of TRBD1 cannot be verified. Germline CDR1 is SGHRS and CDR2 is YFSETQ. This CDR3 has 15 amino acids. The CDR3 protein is CASSPYRDRFNEQYF.

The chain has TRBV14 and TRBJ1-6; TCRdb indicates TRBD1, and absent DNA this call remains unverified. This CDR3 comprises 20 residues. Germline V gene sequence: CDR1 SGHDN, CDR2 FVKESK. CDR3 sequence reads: CASSQEDGRQAFSYNSPLHF.

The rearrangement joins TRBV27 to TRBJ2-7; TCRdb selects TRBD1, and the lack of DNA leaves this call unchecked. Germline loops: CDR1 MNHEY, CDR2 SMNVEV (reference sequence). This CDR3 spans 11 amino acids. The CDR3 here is CASSSGSEQYF.